The next 29 T cell receptor beta chains were all read from a single sample in a study of Graves' ophthalmopathy and Graves' hyperthyroidism. The sequenced template was RNA, covering the TCR beta CDR3 region. HTBI primers were used in a first-round RT-PCR, which preceded a second-round multiplex PCR. MiXCR was run by TCRdb on the multiplex PCR reads, yielding one entry per CDR3 protein. The table has 450,000 to 600,000 distinct CDR3 sequences, approximately 37% seen once; the top ten hold around 4.6%. Sequenced material: peripheral blood or thyroid tissue (not recorded which). The origin of the receptors is an adult man with Graves' hyperthyroidism.

Comments on this clonotype: Sequence at one end of the junction differs from germline and may be a read error. V usage is TRBV29-1 and J usage is TRBJ2-7; possibly TRBD2 for D (6 bases). This CDR3 has 14 amino acids. CDR1 and CDR2 (germline): SQVTM, ANQGSEA. The CDR3 bases are TGCAGCGTAGATGACCGGGACTTTCCCTACGAGCAGTGCTTC. It yields the protein CSVDDRDFPYEQCF.

At least ten counts were recorded for this clonotype. V gene TRBV7-9 combines with J gene TRBJ1-4; a possible D gene is TRBD1 (5 bases). The ends were cut back, 5 bases at V and 8 bases at J, with 12 bases in the middle. Germline CDR1 SEHNR, CDR2 FQNEAQ (reference sequence). This CDR3 contains 13 residues. The CDR3 DNA sequence: TGTGCCAGCAGCCAGGGATTCAGAGAAAAACTGTTTTTT. This gives the protein CASSQGFREKLFF.

V usage is TRBV3-1 and J usage is TRBJ2-7; tentative D call: TRBD2 (6 bases). Germline-derived CDR1 and CDR2 are LGHDT and YNNKEL (reference sequence). Trimming took off 0 bases at V and 2 bases at J, with 14 bases between the two ends. This CDR3 region has 16 residues. The CDR3 DNA reads as TGTGCCAGCAGCCAAGATCTGGGACGGGAGACCTACGAGCAGTACTTC. Translation: CASSQDLGRETYEQYF.

This clonotype occurred many times. The J gene is TRBJ1-5, the V gene TRBV7-8; TRBD1 might be the D (5 bases). This CDR3 contains 16 residues. Germline V gene sequence: CDR1 SGHVS, CDR2 FQNEAQ. Trimming pared 7 bases from V and 2 bases from J, leaving 18 bases between. CDR3 nucleotide sequence: TGTGCCAGCAAAATAATCAGGGTTTTCGGCAATCAGCCCCAGCATTTT. It specifies CASKIIRVFGNQPQHF.

The chain recombines TRBV24-1 with TRBJ2-5; D ambiguous. The germline V gene encodes CDR1 KGHDR and CDR2 SFDVKD. This CDR3 has 15 residues. The V gene lost 2 bases and the J gene lost 3 bases, with 12 bases spanning the gap. CDR3 DNA sequence: TGTGCCACCAGTGATTCCGGGCTCGGCAAAGAGACCCAGTACTTC. Protein product: CATSDSGLGKETQYF.

As concerns this clonotype: The DNA is left out, because the CDR3 cannot be placed on it with certainty; the CDR3 is given as TCRdb lists it. The chain recombines TRBV7-9 with TRBJ1-2; TRBD1 is the table's D call and was not checked against the DNA. Germline V CDR1 and CDR2: SEHNR, FQNEAQ (reference sequence). The CDR3 length equals 18 residues, ends included. The CDR3 loop reads CASSANRGNSPLHFGYTF.

This clonotype was observed a handful of times. This chain uses TRBV2 with TRBJ1-2; 12 nucleotides line up with TRBD1. After removal of 5 bases from V and 4 bases from J, the junction contained 5 bases not matched to a gene. Germline CDR1 reads SNHLY; CDR2 reads FYNNEI. This CDR3 is 15 amino acids long. CDR3 loop: CASSRGTGGRYGYTF. The CDR3 DNA is TGTGCCAGCAGTAGAGGGACAGGGGGCCGCTATGGCTACACCTTC.

As concerns this clonotype: Because it lacks the conserved phenylalanine or tryptophan at the end, this CDR3 is likely a read error. The chain recombines TRBV19 with TRBJ1-1, with a weak D call TRBD1 (5 bases). V was clipped by 4 bases and J by 1 base, with 7 bases between them. The CDR3 sequence is 13 residues long. Germline V gene data show CDR1 as LNHDA and CDR2 as SQIVND (reference sequence). CDR3 coding DNA: TGTGCCAGTAGTAAGGGACCGAACACTGAAGCTTTCCTT. This gives the protein CASSKGPNTEAFL.

The chain employs TRBV6-5 and TRBJ1-1, with a possible D match to TRBD1 (5 bases). Per the germline V gene, CDR1 is MNHEY and CDR2 is SVGAGI. CDR3 length: 16 residues. V lost 0 bases and J 1 base, leaving 12 bases between the germline ends. This CDR3 is CASSYSYDSSNTEAFF. CDR3 in DNA: TGTGCCAGCAGTTACTCTTATGACAGTTCGAACACTGAAGCTTTCTTT.

This chain joins TRBV28 and TRBJ1-6, with 8 bases aligning to TRBD1. This CDR3 is built from 16 residues. V was clipped by 5 bases and J by 5 bases; unmatched bases: 8. Germline V gene data show CDR1 as MDHEN and CDR2 as SYDVKM. The CDR3 DNA reads as TGTGCCAGCAGTCCCCAGGGGGCAAAGCATAATTCACCCCTCCACTTT. Protein sequence: CASSPQGAKHNSPLHF. The entire variable domain, with the rest obtained from reference TRBV28 and TRBJ1-6, is as follows: DVKVTQSSRYLVKRTGEKVFLECVQDMDHENMFWYRQDPGLGLRLIYFSYDVKMKEKGDIPEGYSVSREKKERFSLILESASTNQTSMYLCASSPQGAKHNSPLHFGNGTRLTVT.

This clonotype was observed at least ten times. CDR3 sequence reads: CASSYQFGELFF. The CDR3 bases are TGTGCCAGCAGCTACCAATTCGGGGAGCTGTTTTTT. J is TRBJ2-2 and V is TRBV9; the D is unclear. This CDR3 is built from 12 residues. V was trimmed by 4 bases and J by 7 bases, leaving 8 bases between them. Germline V gene data show CDR1 as SGDLS and CDR2 as YYNGEE.

This clonotype has only one observation. The V gene is TRBV9, the J gene TRBJ1-5, with D uncertain. The assigned J gene may be wrong: the sequence end matches TRBJ2-3 better. CDR3 length equals 13 residues. CDR1 is SGDLS and CDR2 is YYNGEE in the germline V gene. In DNA, the CDR3 is TGTGCCAGCAGCGTGAGCGAGGCAGATACGCAGTATTTT. Translated: CASSVSEADTQYF.

This chain connects TRBV10-3 to TRBJ1-3, with TRBD1 matching 7 bases. The V gene end was trimmed by 6 bases and the J gene end by 1 base; junction bases not matched to a gene: 9. From germline, CDR1 is ENHRY and CDR2 SYGVKD. The CDR3 loop spans 16 amino acids. The CDR3 bases are TGTGCCATCAGCGCGACAGGGCCGAAATCTGGAAACACCATATATTTT. It encodes CAISATGPKSGNTIYF.

The J gene is TRBJ2-3, the V gene TRBV5-1; the D gene is possibly TRBD2 (5 bases). The CDR3 is made up of 14 amino acids. Germline CDR1 is SGHRS and CDR2 is YFSETQ. Deletions cut 0 bases from V and 6 bases from J, with 11 bases between. The CDR3: CASSLETSGDTQYF. Here the CDR3 DNA reads TGCGCCAGCAGCTTGGAAACTTCGGGGGATACGCAGTATTTT.

This clonotype has a count of ten or more. This chain uses TRBV7-2 with TRBJ1-5; TRBD1 matches 7 bases. The CDR3 has 15 residues. Per the germline V gene, CDR1 is SGHTA and CDR2 is FQGNSA. V dropped 5 bases and J dropped 3; count of bases not matched to a gene: 7. The CDR3 nucleotides read TGTGCCAGCAGCCCTGACAGGGACCTCAATCAGCCCCAGCATTTT. It yields the protein CASSPDRDLNQPQHF.

This chain uses TRBV7-3 with TRBJ1-5; 13 bases line up with TRBD2. TRBJ2-3 matches the DNA end more closely, so the J call is doubtful. Looked up from germline, CDR1 is SGHTA and CDR2 is FQGTGA. The CDR3 extends over 19 amino acids. The CDR3 DNA follows: TGTGCCAGCAGCTTAAGCCCCCCTGGACTAGCGGGGGAATCGGATACGCAGTATTTT. Protein sequence: CASSLSPPGLAGESDTQYF.

This clonotype was found many times. An end of the junction does not agree with germline; a read error may underlie this. The chain combines TRBV29-1 with TRBJ2-3, with 7 bases identical to TRBD2. Germline loops: CDR1 SQVTM, CDR2 ANQGSEA. The CDR3 totals 13 residues. The CDR3 nucleotides read TGCAGCGTGGACACGACTAGCAGAGATACGCAGTATTTT. It encodes CSVDTTSRDTQYF.

V and J are TRBV5-1 and TRBJ2-2; TRBD1 aligns across 7 bases. The CDR3 has 12 amino acids. Per the germline V gene, CDR1 is SGHRS and CDR2 is YFSETQ. Unmatched junction bases numbered 4, after V lost 1 base and J lost 13 bases. The CDR3 region is CASSLLQGWLFF. CDR3 nucleotide sequence: TGCGCCAGCAGCTTGTTACAGGGGTGGCTGTTTTTT.

There are many counts of this clonotype. The J gene is TRBJ1-5, the V gene TRBV13; 9 bases agree with TRBD1. The germline CDR1 and CDR2 sequences are PRHDT and FYEKMQ (reference sequence). V trimming: 5 bases; J trimming: 8 bases; junction bases outside the gene matches: 4. The CDR3 loop spans 13 amino acids. The CDR3 here is CASSGGQGEPQHF. CDR3 DNA: TGTGCCAGCAGCGGGGGACAGGGAGAGCCCCAGCATTTT.

With regard to this clonotype: A much larger clonotype is one base distant, so this may be a read error. The V call is TRBV6-1, the J call TRBJ2-5, with TRBD1 matching 9 bases. Germline trimming cut 7 bases from V and 7 bases from J; bases unmatched to any gene: 13. The CDR3 sequence is 15 residues long. Germline CDR1 MNHNS, CDR2 SASEGT. The CDR3 DNA follows: TGTGCCAGCACCCCGGGACAGGGTCGCACCGGGACCCAGTACTTC. Its protein product is CASTPGQGRTGTQYF.

The chain has TRBV29-1 and TRBJ2-5; 7 bases are a match to TRBD1. The V segment lost 5 bases and the J segment 1 base; nucleotides outside the gene matches: 7. There are 14 residues in the CDR3. Germline V gives CDR1 SQVTM, CDR2 ANQGSEA. The CDR3 region has the DNA TGCAGCGTTAATACAGGGGTGAGCCAAGAGACCCAGTACTTC. As protein: CSVNTGVSQETQYF.

V is TRBV20-1 and J is TRBJ1-2; D is unresolved. The CDR3 sequence is 12 residues long. Germline V CDR1 and CDR2: DFQATT, SNEGSKA (reference sequence). The CDR3: CSLDSSNYGYTF. CDR3 sequence (DNA): TGCAGCTTGGATAGTTCCAACTATGGCTACACCTTC.

The chain links TRBV7-4 to TRBJ2-7; a possible D gene is TRBD2 (7 bases). There are 15 residues in the CDR3. The germline V and J ends were trimmed by 11 bases and 2 bases, with 22 bases remaining between them. Germline values: CDR1 SGHVT, CDR2 SQSDAQ. This CDR3 is CAVSFEGGGPYEQYF. As DNA, the CDR3 is TGTGCCGTCAGCTTTGAGGGAGGGGGTCCCTACGAGCAGTACTTC.

This clonotype was counted ten times or more. The DNA for the CDR3 is TGTGCCAGCAGTGGCCACGGCGGGACAGCGAACACCGGGGAGCTGTTTTTT. This sequence encodes CASSGHGGTANTGELFF. The V gene is TRBV6-6, the J gene TRBJ2-2; D might be TRBD1 (7 bases). Germline V CDR1 and CDR2: MNHNY, SVGAGI (reference sequence). Between the trimmed V and J ends, which lost 5 bases and 0 bases, there was a span of 16 bases. This CDR3 is built from 17 residues.

V and J are TRBV20-1 and TRBJ2-7; tentative D call: TRBD1 (6 bases). Germline V lookup: CDR1 DFQATT, CDR2 SNEGSKA (reference sequence). Trimming shortened V by 4 bases and J by 0 bases, and 16 bases separated the two germline ends. The CDR3 extends over 15 amino acids. The DNA for the CDR3 is TGCAGTGCTACTTCACAGGGTGTTAGCTCCTACGAGCAGTACTTC. Protein product: CSATSQGVSSYEQYF.

The chain has TRBV5-1 and TRBJ2-5; 12 bases map to TRBD2. The junction had 8 bases not matched to a gene; V was cut back by 4 bases and J by 4 bases. There are 16 residues in the CDR3. CDR1 SGHRS and CDR2 YFSETQ come from the germline V gene. The chain's CDR3 is CASSPSGRAGGETQYF. The CDR3 region has the DNA TGCGCCAGCAGCCCTAGCGGGAGGGCCGGTGGAGAGACCCAGTACTTC.

This clonotype was seen a few times. The chain joins TRBV12-3 or TRBV12-4 to TRBJ2-5, with D perhaps being TRBD1 or TRBD2 (6 bases each). V shed 4 bases and J shed 5 bases, with 11 bases lying between them. The CDR3 is 13 amino acids. CDR3 region: CASSSQGRETQYF. CDR3 in DNA: TGTGCCAGCAGTTCCCAGGGGAGGGAGACCCAGTACTTC.

This clonotype was counted many times. The chain uses TRBV10-3 and TRBJ1-3, with D tentatively TRBD1 (6 bases). Per the germline V gene, CDR1 is ENHRY and CDR2 is SYGVKD. This CDR3 has 18 residues. With 4 bases removed from V and 0 bases from J, the gap between germline ends came to 19 bases. The DNA of the CDR3 is TGTGCCATCAGTGGCCCTTACAGGGCCACAGCCTCTGGAAACACCATATATTTT. It codes for CAISGPYRATASGNTIYF.

The chain carries TRBV10-2 and TRBJ2-5; 7 bases fit TRBD1. This CDR3 region has 17 residues. Per germline, CDR1 WSHSY and CDR2 SAAADI. Trimming cost V 5 bases and J 5 bases; bases outside gene matches: 17. The CDR3 loop reads CASSFPGAGGIRETQYF. As DNA, the CDR3 is TGCGCCAGCAGTTTCCCCGGGGCAGGGGGAATCCGGGAGACCCAGTACTTC.